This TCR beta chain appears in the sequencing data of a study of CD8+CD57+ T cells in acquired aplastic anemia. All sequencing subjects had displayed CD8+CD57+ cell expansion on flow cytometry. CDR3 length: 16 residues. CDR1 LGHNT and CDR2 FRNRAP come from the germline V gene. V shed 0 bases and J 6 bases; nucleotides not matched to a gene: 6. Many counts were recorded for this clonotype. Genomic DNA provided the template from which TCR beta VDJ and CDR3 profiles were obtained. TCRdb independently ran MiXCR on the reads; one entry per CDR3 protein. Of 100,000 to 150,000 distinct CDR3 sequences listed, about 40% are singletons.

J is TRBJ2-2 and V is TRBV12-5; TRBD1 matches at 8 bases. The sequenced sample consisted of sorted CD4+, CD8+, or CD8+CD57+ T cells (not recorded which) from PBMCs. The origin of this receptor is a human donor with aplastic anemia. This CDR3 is CASGLVLGQGAGELFF. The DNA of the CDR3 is TGTGCTAGTGGTTTGGTACTAGGACAGGGCGCCGGGGAGCTGTTTTTT. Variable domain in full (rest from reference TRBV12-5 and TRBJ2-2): DARVTQTPRHKVTEMGQEVTMRCQPILGHNTVFWYRQTMMQGLELLAYFRNRAPLDDSGMPKDRFSAEMPDATLATLKIQPSEPRDSAVYFCASGLVLGQGAGELFFGEGSRLTVL.